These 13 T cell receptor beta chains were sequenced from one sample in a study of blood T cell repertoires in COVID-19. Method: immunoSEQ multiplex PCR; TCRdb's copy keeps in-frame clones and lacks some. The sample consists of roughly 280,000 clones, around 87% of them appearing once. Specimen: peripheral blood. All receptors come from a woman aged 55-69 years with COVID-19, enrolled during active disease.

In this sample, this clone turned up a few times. The CDR3 DNA reads as TGTGCCAGCAGCGCCGCGGACGGACTACCGGGCTACACCTTC. Translating it yields CASSAADGLPGYTF. This chain joins TRBV5-4 and TRBJ1-2; no definite D call. CDR1 and CDR2 (germline): SGHNT, YYREEE (reference sequence). The V end lost 4 bases, the J end lost 8 bases, and 18 bases lay between the germline ends. CDR3 length: 14 residues.

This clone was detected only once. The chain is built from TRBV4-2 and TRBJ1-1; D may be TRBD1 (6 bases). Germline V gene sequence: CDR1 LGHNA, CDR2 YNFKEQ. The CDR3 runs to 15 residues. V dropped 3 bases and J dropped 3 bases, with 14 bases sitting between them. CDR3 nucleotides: TGTGCCAGCAGCCACCTACAGGGTACGGACACTGAAGCTTTCTTT. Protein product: CASSHLQGTDTEAFF.

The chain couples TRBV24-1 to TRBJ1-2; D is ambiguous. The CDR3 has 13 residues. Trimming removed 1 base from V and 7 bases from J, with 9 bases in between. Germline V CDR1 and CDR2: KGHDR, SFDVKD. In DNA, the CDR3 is TGTGCCACCAGTGATTTTCTCGGAGGTGGCTACACCTTC. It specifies CATSDFLGGGYTF.

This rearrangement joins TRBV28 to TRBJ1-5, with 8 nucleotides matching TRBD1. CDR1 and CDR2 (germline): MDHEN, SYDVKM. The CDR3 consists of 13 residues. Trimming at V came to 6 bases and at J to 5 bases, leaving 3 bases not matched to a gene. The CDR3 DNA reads TGTGCCAGCAGCGGACAGGGCTATCAGCCCCAGCATTTT. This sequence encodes CASSGQGYQPQHF. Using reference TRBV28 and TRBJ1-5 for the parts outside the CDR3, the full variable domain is DVKVTQSSRYLVKRTGEKVFLECVQDMDHENMFWYRQDPGLGLRLIYFSYDVKMKEKGDIPEGYSVSREKKERFSLILESASTNQTSMYLCASSGQGYQPQHFGDGTRLSIL.

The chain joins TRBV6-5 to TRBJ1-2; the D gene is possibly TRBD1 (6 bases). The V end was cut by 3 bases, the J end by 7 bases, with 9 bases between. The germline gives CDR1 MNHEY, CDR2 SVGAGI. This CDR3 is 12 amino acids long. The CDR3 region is CASSYGGSGYTF. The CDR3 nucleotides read TGTGCCAGCAGTTATGGGGGCTCTGGCTACACCTTC.

CDR3 sequence reads: CASSKTGTGGEKLFF. The CDR3 DNA sequence: TGTGCCAGCAGCAAGACCGGGACGGGGGGTGAAAAACTGTTTTTT. The V call is TRBV4-2, the J call TRBJ1-4, with a possible D match to TRBD1 (5 bases). Germline values: CDR1 LGHNA, CDR2 YNFKEQ. The CDR3 has 15 residues. Trimming left V 5 bases short and J 7 bases short, with 17 bases between.

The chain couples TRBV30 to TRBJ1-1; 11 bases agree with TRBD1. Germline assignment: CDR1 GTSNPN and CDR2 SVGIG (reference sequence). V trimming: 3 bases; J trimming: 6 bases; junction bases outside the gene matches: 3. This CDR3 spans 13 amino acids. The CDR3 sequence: CAWRDRGRAEAFF. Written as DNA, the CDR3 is TGTGCCTGGAGGGACAGGGGGCGCGCTGAAGCTTTCTTT.

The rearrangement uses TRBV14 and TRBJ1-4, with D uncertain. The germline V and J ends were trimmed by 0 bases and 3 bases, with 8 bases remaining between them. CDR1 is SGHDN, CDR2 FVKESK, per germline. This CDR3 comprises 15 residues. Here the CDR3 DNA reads TGTGCCAGCAGCCAAGATCGAGGGTCTAATGAAAAACTGTTTTTT. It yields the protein CASSQDRGSNEKLFF.

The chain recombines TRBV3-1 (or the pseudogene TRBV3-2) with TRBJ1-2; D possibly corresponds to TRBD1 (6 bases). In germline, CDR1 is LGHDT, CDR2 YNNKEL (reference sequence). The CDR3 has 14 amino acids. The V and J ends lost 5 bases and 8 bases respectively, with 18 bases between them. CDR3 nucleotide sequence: TGTGCCAGCAGCACGAGGGCAGGGGCAGAAGGCTACACCTTC. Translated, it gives CASSTRAGAEGYTF.

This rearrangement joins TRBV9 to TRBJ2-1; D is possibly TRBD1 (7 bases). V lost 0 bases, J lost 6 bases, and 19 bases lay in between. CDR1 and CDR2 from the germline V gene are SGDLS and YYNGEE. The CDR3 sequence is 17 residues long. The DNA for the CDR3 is TGTGCCAGCAGCGTAGGGGTTAGACAGGGAGGTAGCAATGAGCAGTTCTTC. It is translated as CASSVGVRQGGSNEQFF.

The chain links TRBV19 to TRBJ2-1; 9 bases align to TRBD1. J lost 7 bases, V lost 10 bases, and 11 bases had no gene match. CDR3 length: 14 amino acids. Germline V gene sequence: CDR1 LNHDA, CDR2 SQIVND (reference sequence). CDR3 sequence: CATQPGTGWNEQFF. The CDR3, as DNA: TGTGCCACTCAACCCGGGACAGGGTGGAATGAGCAGTTCTTC.

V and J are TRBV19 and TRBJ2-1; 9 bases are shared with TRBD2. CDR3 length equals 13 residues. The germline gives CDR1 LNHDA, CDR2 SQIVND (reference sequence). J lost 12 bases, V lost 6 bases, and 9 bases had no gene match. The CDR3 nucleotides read TGTGCCAGTAGGCAAGCGGGGGGCCTCGGGCAGTTCTTC. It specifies CASRQAGGLGQFF.

CDR3 sequence reads: CAWSHSRNTGELFF. The CDR3 DNA reads TGTGCCTGGAGTCACAGTCGGAACACCGGGGAGCTGTTTTTT. This sequence joins TRBV30 and TRBJ2-2; D not certain. The germline gives CDR1 GTSNPN, CDR2 SVGIG (reference sequence). Trimming removed 2 bases from V and 1 base from J, with 8 bases in between. The CDR3 totals 14 residues.